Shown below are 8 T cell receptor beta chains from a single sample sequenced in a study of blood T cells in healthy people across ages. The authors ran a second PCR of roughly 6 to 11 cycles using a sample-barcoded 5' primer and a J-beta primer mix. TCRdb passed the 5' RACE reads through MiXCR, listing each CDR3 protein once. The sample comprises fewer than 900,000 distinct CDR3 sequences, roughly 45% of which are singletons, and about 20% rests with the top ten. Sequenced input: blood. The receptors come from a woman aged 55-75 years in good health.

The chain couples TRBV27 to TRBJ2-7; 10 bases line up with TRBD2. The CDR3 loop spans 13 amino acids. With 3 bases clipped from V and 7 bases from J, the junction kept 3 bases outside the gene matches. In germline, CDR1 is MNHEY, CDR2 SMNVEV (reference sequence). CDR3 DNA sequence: TGTGCCAGCAGTTTTGCTAGCGGGGGAGAGCAGTACTTC. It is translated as CASSFASGGEQYF.

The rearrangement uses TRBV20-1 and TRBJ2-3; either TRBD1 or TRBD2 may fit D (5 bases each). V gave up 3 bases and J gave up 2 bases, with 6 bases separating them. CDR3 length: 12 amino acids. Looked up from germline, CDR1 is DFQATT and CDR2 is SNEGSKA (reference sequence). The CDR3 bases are TGCAGTGCTAGGGGGACCACAGATACGCAGTATTTT. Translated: CSARGTTDTQYF.

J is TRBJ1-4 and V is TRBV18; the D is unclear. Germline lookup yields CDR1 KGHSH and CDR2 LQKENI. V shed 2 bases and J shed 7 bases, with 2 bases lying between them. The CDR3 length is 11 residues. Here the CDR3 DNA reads TGTGCCAGCTCACCAGGTGAAAAACTGTTTTTT. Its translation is CASSPGEKLFF.

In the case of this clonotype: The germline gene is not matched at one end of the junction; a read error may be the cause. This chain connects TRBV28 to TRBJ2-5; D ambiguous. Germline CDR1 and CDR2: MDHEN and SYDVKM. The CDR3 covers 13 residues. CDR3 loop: CASSFQYQETRYF. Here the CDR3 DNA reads TGTGCGAGCAGTTTTCAGTACCAAGAGACCCGGTACTTC.

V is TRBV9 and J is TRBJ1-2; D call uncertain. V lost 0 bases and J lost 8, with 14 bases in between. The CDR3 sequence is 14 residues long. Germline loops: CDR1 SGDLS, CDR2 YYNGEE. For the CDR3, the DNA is TGTGCCAGCAGCGTAGGAGTGGTGATGGGAGGCTACACCTTC. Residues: CASSVGVVMGGYTF.

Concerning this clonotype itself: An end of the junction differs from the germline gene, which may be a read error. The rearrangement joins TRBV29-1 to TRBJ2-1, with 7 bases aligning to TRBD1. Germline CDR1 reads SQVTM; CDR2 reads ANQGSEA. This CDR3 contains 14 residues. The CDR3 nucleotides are TGCAGCGTTGAAAAAGACAGGGTGGACAATGGGCAGTTCTTC. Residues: CSVEKDRVDNGQFF.

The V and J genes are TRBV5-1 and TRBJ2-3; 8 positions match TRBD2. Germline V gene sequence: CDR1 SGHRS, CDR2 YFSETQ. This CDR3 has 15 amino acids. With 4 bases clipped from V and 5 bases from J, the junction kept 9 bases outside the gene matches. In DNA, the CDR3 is TGCGCCAGCAGCCGGGAGGGCCGCGTGGTAGATACGCAGTATTTT. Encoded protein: CASSREGRVVDTQYF.

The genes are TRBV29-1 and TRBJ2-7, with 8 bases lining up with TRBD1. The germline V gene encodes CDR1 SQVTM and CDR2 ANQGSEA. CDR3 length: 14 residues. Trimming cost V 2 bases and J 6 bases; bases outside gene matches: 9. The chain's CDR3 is CSVETGTGGREQYF. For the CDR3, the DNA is TGCAGCGTTGAAACCGGGACAGGAGGTCGCGAGCAGTACTTC.